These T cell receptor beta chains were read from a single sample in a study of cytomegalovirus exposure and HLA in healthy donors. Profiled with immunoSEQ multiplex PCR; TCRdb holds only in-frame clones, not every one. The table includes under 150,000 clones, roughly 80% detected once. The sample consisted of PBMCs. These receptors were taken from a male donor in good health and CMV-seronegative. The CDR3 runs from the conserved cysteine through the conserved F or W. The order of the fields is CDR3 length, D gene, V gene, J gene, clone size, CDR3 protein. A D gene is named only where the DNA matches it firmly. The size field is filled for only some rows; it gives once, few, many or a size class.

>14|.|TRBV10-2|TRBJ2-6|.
CATQRGSGANVLTF
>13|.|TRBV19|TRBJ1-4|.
CASRSQGNEKLFF
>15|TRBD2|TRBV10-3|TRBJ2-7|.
CAIRNPSGAHYEQYF
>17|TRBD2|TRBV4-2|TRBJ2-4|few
CASSQDRGTSNANIQYF
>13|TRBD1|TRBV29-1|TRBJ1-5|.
CSVTQGQYQPQHF
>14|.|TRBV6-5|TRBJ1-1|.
CASSYSGEVTEAFF
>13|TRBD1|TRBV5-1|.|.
CASRRDSSYEQYF
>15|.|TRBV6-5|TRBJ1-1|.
CASSLGSQANTEAFF
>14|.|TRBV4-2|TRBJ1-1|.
CASSQPQATTEAFF
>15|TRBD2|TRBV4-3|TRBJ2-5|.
CASSPLSGGGETQYF
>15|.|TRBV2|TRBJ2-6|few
CASSVGVSGANVLTF
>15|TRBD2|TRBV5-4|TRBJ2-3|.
CASSQLAGGPDTQYF
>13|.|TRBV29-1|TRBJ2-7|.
CSVESGRSYEQYF
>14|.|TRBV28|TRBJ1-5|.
CASTSAAFNQPQHF
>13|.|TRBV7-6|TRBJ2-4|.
CASSPDSQGIQYF
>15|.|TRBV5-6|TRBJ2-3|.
CASSLALDYTDTQYF
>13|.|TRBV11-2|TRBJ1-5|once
CASSPGIGQPQHF
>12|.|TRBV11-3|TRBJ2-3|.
CASSSDTSTQYF
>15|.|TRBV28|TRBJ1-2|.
CASSQTKQGNCGYTF
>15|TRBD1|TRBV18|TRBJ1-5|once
CASSLLQGANQPQHF
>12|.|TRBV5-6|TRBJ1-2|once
CASSSGNYGYTF
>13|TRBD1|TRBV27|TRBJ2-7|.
CASSWDRGYEQYF
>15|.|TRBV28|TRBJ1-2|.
CASSPTLELSYGYTF
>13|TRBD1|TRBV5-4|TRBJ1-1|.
CASSLGDSTFTFF
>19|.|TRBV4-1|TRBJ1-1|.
CASSPHPSGRQGSNTEAFF
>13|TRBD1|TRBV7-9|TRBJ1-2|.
CASSSTGGPTGTF
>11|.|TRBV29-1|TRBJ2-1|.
CSVEEGTWQFF
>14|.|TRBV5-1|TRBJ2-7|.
CASSRGDNSYEQYF
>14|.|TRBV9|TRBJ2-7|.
CASSVVGLPYEQYF
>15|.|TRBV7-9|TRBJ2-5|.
CASSMTSAGGLEQYF
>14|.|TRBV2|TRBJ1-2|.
CATFRWAGVQGYTF
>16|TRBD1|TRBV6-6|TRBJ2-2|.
CASSGAATGKAGELFF
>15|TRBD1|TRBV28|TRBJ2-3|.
CASSSNRGLSDTQYF
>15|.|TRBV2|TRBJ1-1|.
CASRLYQGQNTEAFF
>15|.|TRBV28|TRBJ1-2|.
CASSLQIDTSGKYTF
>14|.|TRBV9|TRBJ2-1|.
CASSVLQGGNEQFF
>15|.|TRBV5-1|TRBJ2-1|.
CASTLSQGGYNEQFF
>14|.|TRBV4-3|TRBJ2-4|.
CASSQDEGENIQYF
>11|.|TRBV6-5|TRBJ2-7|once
CASSRGYEQYF
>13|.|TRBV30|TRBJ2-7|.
CAWSPDRYYEQYF
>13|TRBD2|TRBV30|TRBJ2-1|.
CAWSLTGGLEQFF
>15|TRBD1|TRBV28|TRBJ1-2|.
CASSTPGTGEKGYTF
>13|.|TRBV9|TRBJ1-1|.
CATSQALNTEAFF